A single sample is the source of the 15 T cell receptor beta chains below, sequenced in a study of early T cells in non-severe SARS-CoV-2 infection. TCRdb re-analysed the 5' RACE reads in MiXCR, keeping a single row per CDR3 protein. The data contain 20,000 to 25,000 distinct CDR3 sequences, about 4% of them singletons. What was sequenced was whole blood. These receptor sequences come from an adult who was a healthcare worker with PCR-confirmed SARS-CoV-2 infection or an uninfected control (not recorded which).

This clonotype was seen ten or more times. The junction departs from germline at one end; a sequencing error may be responsible. The chain has TRBV5-6 and TRBJ1-3; tentative D call: TRBD1 (5 bases). The CDR3 is 14 amino acids. CDR1 and CDR2 from the germline V gene are SGHDT and YYEEEE. The CDR3: CASSLGPSGNTIYF. The CDR3 region has the DNA TGTGCCAGCAGTTTGGGACCCTCCGGAAACACCATATATTTT.

This clonotype was observed many times. The rearrangement joins TRBV7-9 to TRBJ2-7; 11 nucleotides align to TRBD2. The ends lost 5 bases at V and 1 base at J; junction bases unmatched: 7. This CDR3 is built from 16 residues. Germline values: CDR1 SEHNR, CDR2 FQNEAQ (reference sequence). The CDR3 DNA reads as TGTGCCAGCAGCATCATCGGGACTAGCGGATCCTACGAGCAGTACTTC. Residues: CASSIIGTSGSYEQYF.

This clonotype was seen at least ten times. The rearrangement links TRBV11-2 to TRBJ1-5; D gene unclear. Deletions cut 1 base from V and 4 bases from J, with 2 bases between. This CDR3 comprises 12 residues. Per the germline V gene, CDR1 is SGHAT and CDR2 is FQNNGV. CDR3 bases: TGTGCCAGCAGCTTAGTTAATCAGCCCCAGCATTTT. Protein: CASSLVNQPQHF.

The sample holds a few counts of this clonotype. The chain uses TRBV7-8 and TRBJ1-1, with D unresolved. The CDR3 runs 12 residues. CDR1 and CDR2 (germline): SGHVS, FQNEAQ. Trimming took 5 bases from V and 7 from J, leaving 11 bases between them. The DNA for the CDR3 is TGTGCCAGCAGCCGACCCAGGATTGAAGCTTTCTTT. This translates into CASSRPRIEAFF.

This clonotype was detected many times. V is TRBV7-9 and J is TRBJ1-1; D is possibly TRBD1 (5 bases). The V end was cut by 1 base, the J end by 11 bases, with 8 bases between. Germline V lookup: CDR1 SEHNR, CDR2 FQNEAQ (reference sequence). The CDR3 sequence is 11 residues long. CDR3 sequence reads: CASSLEGVAFF. CDR3 DNA sequence: TGTGCCAGCAGCTTAGAAGGGGTGGCTTTCTTT.

This clonotype was counted ten times or more. The rearrangement links TRBV13 to TRBJ1-3, with D uncertain. The germline V gene has CDR1 PRHDT and CDR2 FYEKMQ (reference sequence). V was shortened by 4 bases and J by 5 bases, with 9 bases between the two germline ends. The CDR3 loop spans 13 amino acids. CDR3 protein: CASSSTRRNTIYF. The CDR3 DNA follows: TGTGCCAGCAGCTCGACAAGGAGAAACACCATATATTTT.

This clonotype has a count of ten or more. The rearrangement joins TRBV29-1 to TRBJ2-7, with TRBD2 matching over 9 bases. V gave up 4 bases and J gave up 9 bases; unmatched junction bases: 13. CDR3 size: 14 residues. In germline, CDR1 is SQVTM, CDR2 ANQGSEA. The CDR3 nucleotides read TGCAGCGTTGGGGAAAGACTAGCGGTGGTGGGGCAGTACTTC. It encodes CSVGERLAVVGQYF.

This clonotype came up many times. This chain joins TRBV12-3 or TRBV12-4 and TRBJ1-5; TRBD1 agrees at 8 bases. This CDR3 comprises 15 residues. V gave up 3 bases and J gave up 4 bases; unmatched junction bases: 5. The CDR3 nucleotides are TGTGCCAGCAGTTTCGGACAGGGAGGTAATCAGCCCCAGCATTTT. It encodes CASSFGQGGNQPQHF.

The table lists this clonotype with many counts. The chain links TRBV7-8 to TRBJ2-2, with 7 bases identical to TRBD1. Germline V gives CDR1 SGHVS, CDR2 FQNEAQ. The junction had 5 bases not matched to a gene; V was cut back by 4 bases and J by 0 bases. The CDR3 runs to 16 residues. CDR3 protein: CASSSHDRANTGELFF. In nucleotides, the CDR3 is TGTGCCAGCAGCTCCCATGACAGGGCGAACACCGGGGAGCTGTTTTTT.

This clonotype was detected ten times or more. The genes are TRBV5-4 and TRBJ2-3; D is ambiguous. Germline V gene lookup returns CDR1 SGHNT and CDR2 YYREEE (reference sequence). V was clipped by 0 bases and J by 0 bases, with 5 bases between them. CDR3 length equals 14 residues. The CDR3 DNA sequence: TGTGCCAGCAGCTTGGTCCAGAGCACAGATACGCAGTATTTT. Translated, it gives CASSLVQSTDTQYF.

This chain uses TRBV10-1 with TRBJ2-7, with TRBD1 identical over 7 bases. The CDR3 is 14 residues long. V dropped 6 bases and J dropped 0; count of bases not matched to a gene: 5. CDR1 is WNHNN and CDR2 is SYGVQD in the germline V gene (reference sequence). The CDR3 DNA is TGCGCCAGCAGCTCCGGGACAGACTCCTACGAGCAGTACTTC. It specifies CASSSGTDSYEQYF.

This clonotype counts as medium-sized. The chain couples TRBV2 to TRBJ1-6; a weak D match, TRBD1 (5 bases). This CDR3 region has 15 residues. Trimming removed 3 bases from V and 6 bases from J, with 12 bases in between. Germline-derived CDR1 and CDR2 are SNHLY and FYNNEI. The CDR3 DNA reads as TGTGCCAGCAGTGACAGGGCGAGGGGTAATTCACCCCTCCACTTT. Residues: CASSDRARGNSPLHF.

This clonotype was observed many times. The V call is TRBV5-4, the J call TRBJ2-1, with 8 bases that match TRBD2. V lost 2 bases, J lost 4 bases, and 2 bases stayed unmatched. The V gene's germline CDR1 is SGHNT and CDR2 YYREEE (reference sequence). The CDR3 covers 14 residues. CDR3 in amino acids: CASSLGLAYNEQFF. CDR3 nucleotides: TGTGCCAGCAGCTTAGGACTAGCATACAATGAGCAGTTCTTC.

This clonotype was observed many times. The J gene is TRBJ1-5, the V gene TRBV10-3; 7 nucleotides agree with TRBD1. The germline gives CDR1 ENHRY, CDR2 SYGVKD. V lost 4 bases to trimming and J lost 0 bases; unmatched junction nucleotides: 6. CDR3 length equals 16 residues. In nucleotides, the CDR3 is TGTGCCATCAGTGGAACAGGGGACGCTAGCAATCAGCCCCAGCATTTT. It yields the protein CAISGTGDASNQPQHF.

This clonotype was found many times. The rearrangement joins TRBV18 to TRBJ2-5, with no clear D. Trimming cost V 2 bases and J 1 base, with 11 bases left between them. This CDR3 comprises 15 residues. CDR1 and CDR2 from the germline V gene are KGHSH and LQKENI. The CDR3 reads CASSPIGRPQETQYF. In DNA form, the CDR3 reads TGTGCCAGCTCACCAATTGGCAGGCCCCAAGAGACCCAGTACTTC.